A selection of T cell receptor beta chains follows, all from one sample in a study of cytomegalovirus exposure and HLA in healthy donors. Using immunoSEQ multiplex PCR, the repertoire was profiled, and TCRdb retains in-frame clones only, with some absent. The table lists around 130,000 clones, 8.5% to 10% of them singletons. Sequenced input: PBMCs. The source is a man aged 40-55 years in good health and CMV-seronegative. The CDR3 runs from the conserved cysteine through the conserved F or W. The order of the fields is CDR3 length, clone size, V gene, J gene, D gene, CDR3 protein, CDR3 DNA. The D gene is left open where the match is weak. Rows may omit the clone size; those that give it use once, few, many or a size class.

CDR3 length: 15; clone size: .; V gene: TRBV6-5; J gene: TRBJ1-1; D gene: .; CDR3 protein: CASSPSPGAHTEAFF; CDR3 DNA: TGTGCCAGCAGCCCCTCCCCAGGGGCCCACACTGAAGCTTTCTTT
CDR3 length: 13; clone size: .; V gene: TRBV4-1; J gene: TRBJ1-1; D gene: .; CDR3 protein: CASSQGTTAEAFF; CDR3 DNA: TGCGCCAGCAGCCAAGGGACAACAGCTGAAGCTTTCTTT
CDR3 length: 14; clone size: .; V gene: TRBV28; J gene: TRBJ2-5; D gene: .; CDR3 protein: CASSFIATGETQYF; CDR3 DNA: TGTGCCAGCAGTTTTATCGCTACAGGGGAGACCCAGTACTTC
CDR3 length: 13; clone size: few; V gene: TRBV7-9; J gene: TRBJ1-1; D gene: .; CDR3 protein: CASSPGLNTEAFF; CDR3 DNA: TGTGCCAGCAGCCCAGGATTGAACACTGAAGCTTTCTTT
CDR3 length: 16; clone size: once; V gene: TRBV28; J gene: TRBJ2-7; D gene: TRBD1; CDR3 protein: CASSSLSLQGANEQYF; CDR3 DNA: TGTGCCAGCAGTTCACTCAGTTTACAGGGGGCTAACGAGCAGTACTTC
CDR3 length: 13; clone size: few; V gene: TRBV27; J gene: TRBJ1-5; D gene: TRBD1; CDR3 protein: CASSKTGSQPQHF; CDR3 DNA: TGTGCCAGCAGTAAGACAGGGTCACAGCCCCAGCATTTT
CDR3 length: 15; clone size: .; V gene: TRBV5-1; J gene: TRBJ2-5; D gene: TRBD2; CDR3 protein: CASSRGLAEQETQYF; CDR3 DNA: TGCGCCAGCAGCAGGGGACTAGCGGAACAAGAGACCCAGTACTTC
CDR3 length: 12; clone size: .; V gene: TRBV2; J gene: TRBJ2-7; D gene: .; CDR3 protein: CASSELPYEQYF; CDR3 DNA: TGTGCCAGCAGTGAACTCCCTTACGAGCAGTACTTC
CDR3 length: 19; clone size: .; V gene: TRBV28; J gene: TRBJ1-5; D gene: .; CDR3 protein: CASSLLVGQVQGKNQPQHF; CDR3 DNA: TGTGCCAGCAGTTTACTCGTGGGCCAGGTACAAGGAAAGAATCAGCCCCAGCATTTT
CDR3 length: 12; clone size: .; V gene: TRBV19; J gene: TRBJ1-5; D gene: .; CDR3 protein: CASRQGNQPQHF; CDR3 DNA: TGTGCCAGTAGACAGGGTAATCAGCCCCAGCATTTT
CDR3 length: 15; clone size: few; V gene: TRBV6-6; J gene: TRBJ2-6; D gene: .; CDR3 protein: CASSYSRSGANVLTF; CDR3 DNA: TGTGCCAGCAGTTACTCGAGGTCTGGGGCCAACGTCCTGACTTTC
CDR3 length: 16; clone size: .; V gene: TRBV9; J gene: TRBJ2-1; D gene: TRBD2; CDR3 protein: CASSVGASGGAGEQFF; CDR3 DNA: TGTGCCAGCAGCGTAGGGGCTAGCGGGGGGGCCGGTGAGCAGTTCTTC
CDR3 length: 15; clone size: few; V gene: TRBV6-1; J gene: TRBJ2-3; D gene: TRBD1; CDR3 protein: CASSSRTGYLDTQYF; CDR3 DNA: TGTGCCAGCAGTTCGCGGACAGGGTATTTAGATACGCAGTATTTT
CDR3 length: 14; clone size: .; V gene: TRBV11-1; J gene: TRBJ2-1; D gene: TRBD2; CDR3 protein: CASSLGGGGNEQFF; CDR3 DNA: TGTGCCAGCAGCTTAGGCGGGGGAGGCAATGAGCAGTTCTTC
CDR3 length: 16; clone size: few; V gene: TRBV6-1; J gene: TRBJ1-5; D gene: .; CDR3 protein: CASSESWTGLNQPQHF; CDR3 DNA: TGTGCCAGCAGTGAATCATGGACGGGACTAAATCAGCCCCAGCATTTT
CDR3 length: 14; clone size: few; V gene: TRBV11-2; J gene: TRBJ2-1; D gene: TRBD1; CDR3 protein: CASSGTGGYNEQFF; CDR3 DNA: TGTGCCAGCAGCGGGACAGGGGGCTACAATGAGCAGTTCTTC
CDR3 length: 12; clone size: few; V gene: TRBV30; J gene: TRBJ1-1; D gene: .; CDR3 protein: CAWSGEGTEAFF; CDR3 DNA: TGTGCCTGGTCTGGGGAGGGCACTGAAGCTTTCTTT
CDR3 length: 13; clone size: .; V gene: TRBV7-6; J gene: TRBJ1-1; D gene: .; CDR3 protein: CASSRSVVGEAFF; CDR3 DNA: TGTGCCAGCAGCCGATCAGTGGTTGGTGAAGCTTTCTTT
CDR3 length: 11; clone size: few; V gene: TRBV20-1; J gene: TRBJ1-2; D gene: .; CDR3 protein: CSARGGYGYTF; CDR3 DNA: TGCAGTGCTAGAGGAGGGTATGGCTACACCTTC
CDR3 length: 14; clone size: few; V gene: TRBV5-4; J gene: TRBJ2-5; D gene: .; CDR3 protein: CASSLFGIGETQYF; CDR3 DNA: TGTGCCAGCAGCTTGTTCGGGATCGGAGAGACCCAGTACTTC
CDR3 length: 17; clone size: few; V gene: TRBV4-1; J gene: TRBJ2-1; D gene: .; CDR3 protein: CASSQDSLPLDDNEQFF; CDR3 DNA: TGCGCCAGCAGCCAAGATTCCCTCCCTCTAGACGACAATGAGCAGTTCTTC
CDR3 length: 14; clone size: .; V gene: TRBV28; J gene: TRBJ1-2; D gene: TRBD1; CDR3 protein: CASRGTGGVYGYTF; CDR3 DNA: TGTGCCAGCAGGGGGACAGGGGGAGTCTATGGCTACACCTTC
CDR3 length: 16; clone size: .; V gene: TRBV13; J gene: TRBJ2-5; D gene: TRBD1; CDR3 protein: CASSLSGTASRETQYF; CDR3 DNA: TGTGCCAGCAGCTTATCCGGGACAGCCTCCCGGGAGACCCAGTACTTC
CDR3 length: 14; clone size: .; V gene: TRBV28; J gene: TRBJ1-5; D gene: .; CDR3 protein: CASTHGASNQPQHF; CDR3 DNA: TGTGCCAGCACCCATGGGGCCTCCAATCAGCCCCAGCATTTT
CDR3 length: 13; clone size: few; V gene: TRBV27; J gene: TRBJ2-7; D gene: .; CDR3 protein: CASSGGLSYEQYF; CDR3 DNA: TGTGCCAGCAGCGGGGGTCTCTCCTACGAGCAGTACTTC
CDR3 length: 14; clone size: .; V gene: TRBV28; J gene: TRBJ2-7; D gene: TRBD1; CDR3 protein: CASPPDRDPREQYF; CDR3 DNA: TGTGCCAGCCCCCCGGACAGGGACCCACGCGAGCAGTACTTC
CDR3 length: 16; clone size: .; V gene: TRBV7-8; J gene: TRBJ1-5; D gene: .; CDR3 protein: CASSLGAGYGNQPQHF; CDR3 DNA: TGTGCCAGCAGCTTAGGGGCAGGGTATGGCAATCAGCCCCAGCATTTT
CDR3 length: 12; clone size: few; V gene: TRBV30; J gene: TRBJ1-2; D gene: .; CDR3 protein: CAWSVFGYGYTF; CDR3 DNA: TGTGCCTGGAGTGTCTTCGGCTATGGCTACACCTTC
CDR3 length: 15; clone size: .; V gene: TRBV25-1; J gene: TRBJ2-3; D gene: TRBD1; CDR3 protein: CASSEDRGRADTQYF; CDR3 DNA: TGTGCCAGCAGTGAGGACAGGGGGCGCGCAGATACTCAGTATTTT
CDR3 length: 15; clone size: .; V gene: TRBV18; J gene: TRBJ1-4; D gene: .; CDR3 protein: CASSPTGGLGEKLFF; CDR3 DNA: TGTGCCAGCTCACCGACAGGCGGGCTTGGTGAAAAACTGTTTTTT
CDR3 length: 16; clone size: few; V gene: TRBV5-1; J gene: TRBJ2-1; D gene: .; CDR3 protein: CASSLQMAGMGLEQFF; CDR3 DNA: TGCGCCAGCAGCTTACAAATGGCAGGGATGGGACTTGAGCAGTTCTTC
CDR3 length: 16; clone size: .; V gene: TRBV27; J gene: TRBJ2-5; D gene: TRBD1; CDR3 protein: CASSSRRQGHQETQYF; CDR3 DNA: TGTGCCAGCAGTTCAAGGAGACAGGGTCACCAAGAGACCCAGTACTTC
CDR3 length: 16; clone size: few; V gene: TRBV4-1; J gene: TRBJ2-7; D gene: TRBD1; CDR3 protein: CASSQGGQGISYEQYF; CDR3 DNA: TGCGCCAGCAGCCAAGGAGGACAGGGAATATCCTACGAGCAGTACTTC
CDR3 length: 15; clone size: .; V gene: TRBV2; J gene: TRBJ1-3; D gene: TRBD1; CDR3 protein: CASSERGTAENTIYF; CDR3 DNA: TGTGCCAGCAGTGAAAGGGGGACAGCTGAAAACACCATATATTTT
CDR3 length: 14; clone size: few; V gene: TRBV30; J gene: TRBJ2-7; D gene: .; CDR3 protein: CAWSVRYRSREQYF; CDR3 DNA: TGTGCCTGGAGTGTACGGTACAGGTCTCGGGAGCAGTACTTC
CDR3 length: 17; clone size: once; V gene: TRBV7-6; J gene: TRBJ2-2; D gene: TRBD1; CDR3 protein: CASSLRTGTGVPGELFF; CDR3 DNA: TGTGCCAGCAGCTTAAGGACAGGGACTGGAGTCCCCGGGGAGCTGTTTTTT
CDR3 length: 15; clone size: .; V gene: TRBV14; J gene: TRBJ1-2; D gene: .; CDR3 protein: CASSQESKGNYGYTF; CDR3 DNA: TGTGCCAGCAGCCAAGAAAGTAAGGGGAACTATGGCTACACCTTC